This T cell receptor beta chain was recorded in a study of OX40 agonist ivuxolimab in advanced cancers. In the study overall: Treatment of patients was with ivuxolimab, an agonistic anti-OX40 (CD134) antibody. Every patient in dose escalation had hepatocellular carcinoma, melanoma, renal cell or head and neck cancer. Of mixed ages from roughly 23 to 80 and averaging around 60 years, the group was roughly 85% male.

Sequenced by immunoSEQ multiplex PCR; TCRdb stores in-frame clones only, minus some. The table shows around 72,000 clones, with almost 90% occurring only once. Whole-study findings and limits: More expanded clones were found, on average, in CD8+ than in CD4+ T cells.

As for this clone: Its antigen remains unknown.

The CDR3 consists of 18 residues. Germline V gives CDR1 MGHDK, CDR2 SYGVNS. Trimming took off 2 bases at V and 5 bases at J, with 24 bases between the two ends. This clonotype was obtained from an adult with an advanced solid tumor such as melanoma, head and neck, liver or kidney cancer. The chain links TRBV25-1 to TRBJ1-2; D is perhaps TRBD1 (6 bases). The source was CD4+ or CD8+ T cells sorted from blood, collected in a trial of the OX40 agonist ivuxolimab. This chain's CDR3 is CASSEVFGIGGIGYGYTF. The CDR3 DNA reads TGTGCCAGCAGTGAAGTCTTCGGGATAGGGGGAATAGGATATGGCTACACCTTC.